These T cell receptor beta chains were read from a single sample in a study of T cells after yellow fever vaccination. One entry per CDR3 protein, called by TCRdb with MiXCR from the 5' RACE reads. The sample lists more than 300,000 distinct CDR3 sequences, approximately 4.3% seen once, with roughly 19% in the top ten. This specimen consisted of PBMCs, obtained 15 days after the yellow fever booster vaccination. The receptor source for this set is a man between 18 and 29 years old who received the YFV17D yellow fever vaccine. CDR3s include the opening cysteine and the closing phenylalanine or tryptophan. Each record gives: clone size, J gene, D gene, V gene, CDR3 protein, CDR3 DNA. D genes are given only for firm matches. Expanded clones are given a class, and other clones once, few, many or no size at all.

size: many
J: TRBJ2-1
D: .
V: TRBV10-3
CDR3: CAISEPHDNEQFF
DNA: TGTGCCATCAGCGAACCCCATGACAATGAGCAGTTCTTC

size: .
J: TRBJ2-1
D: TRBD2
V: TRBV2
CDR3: CASLRPAGLNEQFF
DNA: TGTGCCTCTCTACGGCCAGCGGGGTTGAATGAGCAGTTCTTC

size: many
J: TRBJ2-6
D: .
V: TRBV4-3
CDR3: CASSQDAGTGANVLTF
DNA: TGCGCCAGCAGCCAAGATGCCGGTACCGGGGCCAACGTCCTGACTTTC

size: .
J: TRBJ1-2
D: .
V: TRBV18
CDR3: CASSPSEGGSDGYTF
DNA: TGTGCCAGCTCACCCTCCGAAGGAGGGTCGGATGGCTACACCTTC

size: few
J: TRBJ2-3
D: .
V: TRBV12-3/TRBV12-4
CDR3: CASSTRSGTDSPDTQYF
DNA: TGTGCCAGCAGCACCCGGTCGGGGACGGACTCCCCAGATACGCAGTATTTT

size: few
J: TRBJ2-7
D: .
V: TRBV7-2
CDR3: CASSLALRTSYEQYF
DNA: TGTGCCAGCAGCTTAGCGCTCCGGACCTCCTACGAGCAGTACTTC

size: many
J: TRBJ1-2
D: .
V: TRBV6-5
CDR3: CASRTETFYGYTF
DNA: TGTGCCAGTAGGACAGAGACGTTCTATGGCTACACCTTC

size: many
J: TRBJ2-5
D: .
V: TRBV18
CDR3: CASSPEAFGKTQYF
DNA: TGTGCCAGCTCACCGGAAGCGTTCGGGAAGACCCAGTACTTC

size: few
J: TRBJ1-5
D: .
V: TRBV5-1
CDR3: CASSLVGPGQPQHF
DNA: TGCGCCAGCAGCTTGGTGGGACCGGGTCAGCCCCAGCATTTT

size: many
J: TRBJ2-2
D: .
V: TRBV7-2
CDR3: CASRDRLNTGELFF
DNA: TGTGCCAGCAGGGACAGACTGAACACCGGGGAGCTGTTTTTT

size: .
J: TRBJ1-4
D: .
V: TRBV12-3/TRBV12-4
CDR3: CASRMGLLGLFF
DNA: TGTGCCAGCAGGATGGGACTCCTCGGACTGTTTTTT

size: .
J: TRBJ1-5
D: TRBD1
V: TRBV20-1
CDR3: CSARDQGADNQPQHF
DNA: TGCAGTGCTAGAGATCAGGGGGCGGACAATCAGCCCCAGCATTTT

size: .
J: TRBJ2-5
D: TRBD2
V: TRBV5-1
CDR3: CASSLGPGPGGETQYF
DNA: TGCGCCAGCAGCTTGGGACCGGGACCGGGGGGTGAGACCCAGTACTTC

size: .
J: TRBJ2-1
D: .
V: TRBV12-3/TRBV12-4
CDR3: CASSLDRDNEQFF
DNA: TGTGCCAGCAGTTTAGACAGGGACAATGAGCAGTTCTTC

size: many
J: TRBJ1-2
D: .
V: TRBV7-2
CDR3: CASSLVRGGYTF
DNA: TGTGCCAGCAGCTTAGTTAGGGGTGGCTACACCTTC

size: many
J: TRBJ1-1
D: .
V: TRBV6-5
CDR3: CASNSGGSTEAFF
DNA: TGTGCCAGCAACTCGGGTGGAAGTACCGAAGCTTTCTTT

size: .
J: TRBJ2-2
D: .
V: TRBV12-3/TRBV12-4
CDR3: CASSHPGQADLNTGELFF
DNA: TGTGCCAGCAGCCACCCTGGCCAAGCCGACCTGAACACCGGGGAGCTGTTTTTT

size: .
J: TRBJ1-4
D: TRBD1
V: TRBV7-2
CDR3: CASSLNPGQGTEKLFF
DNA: TGTGCCAGCAGCTTAAACCCGGGACAGGGTACTGAAAAACTGTTTTTT

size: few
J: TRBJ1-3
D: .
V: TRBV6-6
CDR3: CASYQGGNTIYF
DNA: TGTGCCAGCTACCAGGGCGGAAACACCATATATTTT

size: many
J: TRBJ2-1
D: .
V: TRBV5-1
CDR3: CASSLEPRYNEQFF
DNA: TGCGCCAGCAGCTTGGAACCTAGGTACAATGAGCAGTTCTTC

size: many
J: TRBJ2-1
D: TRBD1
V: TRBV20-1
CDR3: CSATSTGVNEQFF
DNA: TGCAGTGCGACCTCGACAGGGGTGAATGAGCAGTTCTTC

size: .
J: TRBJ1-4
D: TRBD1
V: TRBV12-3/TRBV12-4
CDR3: CASSRDREGTELFF
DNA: TGTGCCAGCAGCCGGGACAGGGAAGGAACGGAACTGTTTTTT

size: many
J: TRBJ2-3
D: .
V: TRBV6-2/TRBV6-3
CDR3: CASLLTSTDTQYF
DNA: TGTGCCAGCCTTCTGACTTCCACAGATACGCAGTATTTT

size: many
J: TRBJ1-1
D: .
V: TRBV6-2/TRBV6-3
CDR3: CASSYSLLNTEAFF
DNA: TGTGCCAGCAGTTATTCCCTTTTGAACACTGAAGCTTTCTTT

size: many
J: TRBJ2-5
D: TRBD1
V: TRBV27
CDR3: CASGQGDQETQYF
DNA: TGTGCCAGCGGACAGGGGGACCAAGAGACCCAGTACTTC